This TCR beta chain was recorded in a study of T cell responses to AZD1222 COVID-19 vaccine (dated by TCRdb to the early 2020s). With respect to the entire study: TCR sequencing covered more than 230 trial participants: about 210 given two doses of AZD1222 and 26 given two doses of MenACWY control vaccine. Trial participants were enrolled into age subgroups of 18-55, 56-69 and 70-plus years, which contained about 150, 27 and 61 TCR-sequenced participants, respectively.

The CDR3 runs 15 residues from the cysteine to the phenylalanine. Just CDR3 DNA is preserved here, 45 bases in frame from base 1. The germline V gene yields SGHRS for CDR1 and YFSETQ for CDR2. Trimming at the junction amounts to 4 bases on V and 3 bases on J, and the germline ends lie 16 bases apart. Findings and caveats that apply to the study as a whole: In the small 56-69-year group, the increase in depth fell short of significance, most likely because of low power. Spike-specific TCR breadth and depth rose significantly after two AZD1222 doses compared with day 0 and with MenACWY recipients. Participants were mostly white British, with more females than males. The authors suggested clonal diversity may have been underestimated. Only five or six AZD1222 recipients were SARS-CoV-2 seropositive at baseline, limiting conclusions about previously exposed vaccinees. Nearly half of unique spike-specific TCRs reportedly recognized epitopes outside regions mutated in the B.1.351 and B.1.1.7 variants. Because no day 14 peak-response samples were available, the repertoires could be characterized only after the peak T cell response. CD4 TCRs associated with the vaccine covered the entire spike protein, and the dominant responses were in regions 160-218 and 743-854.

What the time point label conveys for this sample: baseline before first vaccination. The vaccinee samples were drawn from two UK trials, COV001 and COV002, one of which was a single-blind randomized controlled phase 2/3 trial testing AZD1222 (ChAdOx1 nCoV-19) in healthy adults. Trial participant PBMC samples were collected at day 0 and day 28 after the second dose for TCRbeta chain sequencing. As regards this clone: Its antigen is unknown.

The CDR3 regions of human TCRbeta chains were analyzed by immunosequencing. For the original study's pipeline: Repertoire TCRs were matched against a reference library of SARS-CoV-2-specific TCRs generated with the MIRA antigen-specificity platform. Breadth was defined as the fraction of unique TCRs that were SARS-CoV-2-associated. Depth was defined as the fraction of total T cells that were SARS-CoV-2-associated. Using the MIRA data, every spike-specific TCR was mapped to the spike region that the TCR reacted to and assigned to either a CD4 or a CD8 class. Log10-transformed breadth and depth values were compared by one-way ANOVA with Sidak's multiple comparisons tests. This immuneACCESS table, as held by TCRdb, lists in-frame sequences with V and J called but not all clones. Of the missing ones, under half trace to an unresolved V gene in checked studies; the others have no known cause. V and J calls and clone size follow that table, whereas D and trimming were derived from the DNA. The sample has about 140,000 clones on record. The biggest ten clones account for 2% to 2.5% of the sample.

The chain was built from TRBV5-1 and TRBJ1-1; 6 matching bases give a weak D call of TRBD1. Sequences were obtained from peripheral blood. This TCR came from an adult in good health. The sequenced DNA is TGCGCCAGCAGCGCCAGACAGGTGAGGGACACTGAAGCTTTCTTT. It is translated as CASSARQVRDTEAFF. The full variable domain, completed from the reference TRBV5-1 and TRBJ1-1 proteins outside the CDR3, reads KAGVTQTPRYLIKTRGQQVTLSCSPISGHRSVSWYQQTPGQGLQFLFEYFSETQRNKGNFPGRFSGRQFSNSRSEMNVSTLELGDSALYLCASSARQVRDTEAFFGQGTRLTVV.